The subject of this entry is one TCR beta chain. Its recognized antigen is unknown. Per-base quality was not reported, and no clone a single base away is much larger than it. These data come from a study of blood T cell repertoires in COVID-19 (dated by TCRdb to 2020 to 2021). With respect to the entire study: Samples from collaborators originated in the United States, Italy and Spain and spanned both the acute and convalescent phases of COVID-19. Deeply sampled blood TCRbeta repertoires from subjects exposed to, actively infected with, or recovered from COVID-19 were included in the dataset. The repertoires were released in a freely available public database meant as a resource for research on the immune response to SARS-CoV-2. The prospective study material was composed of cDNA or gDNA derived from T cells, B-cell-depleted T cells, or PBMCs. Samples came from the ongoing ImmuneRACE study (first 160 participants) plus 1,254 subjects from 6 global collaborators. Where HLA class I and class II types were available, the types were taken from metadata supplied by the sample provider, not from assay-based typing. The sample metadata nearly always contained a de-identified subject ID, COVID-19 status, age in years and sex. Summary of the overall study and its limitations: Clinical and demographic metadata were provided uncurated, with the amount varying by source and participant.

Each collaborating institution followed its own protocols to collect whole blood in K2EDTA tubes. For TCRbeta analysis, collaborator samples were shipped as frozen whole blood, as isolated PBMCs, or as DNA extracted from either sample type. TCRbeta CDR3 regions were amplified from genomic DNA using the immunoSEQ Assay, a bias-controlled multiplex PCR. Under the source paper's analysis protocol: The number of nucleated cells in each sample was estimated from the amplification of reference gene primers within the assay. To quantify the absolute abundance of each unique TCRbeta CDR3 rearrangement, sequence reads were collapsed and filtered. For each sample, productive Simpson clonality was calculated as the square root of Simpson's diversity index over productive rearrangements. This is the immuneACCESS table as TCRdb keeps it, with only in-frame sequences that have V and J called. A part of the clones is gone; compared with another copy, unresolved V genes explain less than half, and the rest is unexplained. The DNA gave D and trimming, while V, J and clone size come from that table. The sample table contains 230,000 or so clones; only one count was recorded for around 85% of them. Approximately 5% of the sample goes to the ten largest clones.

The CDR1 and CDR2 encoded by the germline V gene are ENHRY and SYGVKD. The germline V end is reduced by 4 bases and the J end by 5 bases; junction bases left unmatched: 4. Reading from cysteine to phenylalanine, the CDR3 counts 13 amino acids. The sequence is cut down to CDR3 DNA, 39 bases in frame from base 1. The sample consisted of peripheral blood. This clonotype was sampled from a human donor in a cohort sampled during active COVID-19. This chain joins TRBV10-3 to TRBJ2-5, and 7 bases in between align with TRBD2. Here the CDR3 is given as CAISGQGGETQYF. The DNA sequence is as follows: TGTGCCATCAGTGGGCAGGGAGGGGAGACCCAGTACTTC.